This TCR beta chain was identified during a study of T-cell memory formation after mild COVID-19 (dated by TCRdb to about 2021). General notes on the study: TCR sequence clusters from the two donors were found to be largely donor specific. The cohort comprised two young, previously healthy adult volunteers, one female and one male. In two donors, T-cell clones that expanded and contracted after mild COVID-19 were followed by sequencing TCRalpha and TCRbeta repertoires longitudinally.

Ficoll-Paque density gradient centrifugation was the method used to isolate PBMCs. The sequencing machine was an Illumina NovaSeq 6000. TCRalpha and TCRbeta cDNA libraries were constructed by 5'RACE with constant-segment primers, with sample barcodes and unique molecular identifiers being introduced. RNA was extracted from every sample with Trizol reagent. The libraries were amplified in two PCR steps, and the second step added a second sample barcode and Illumina TruSeq adapters. Sequencing of the libraries was done on an Illumina NovaSeq, producing 2 x 150 bp paired-end reads. Concerning the study's data processing: Demultiplexing of reads and collapsing into UMI-guided consensus sequences were performed with migec v1.2.7. Using mixcr v2.1.11, UMI consensuses were aligned to TRA and TRB V and J templates and then assembled into clonotypes. Expanded or contracted clonotypes were those called significant by both edgeR and NoisET, with noise models trained on biological replicates. For edgeR calls, a false discovery rate-adjusted p below 0.01 and a log2 fold-change threshold of 1 were applied. As an exploratory analysis of dynamics, PCA with hierarchical clustering was applied to max-normalized trajectories of the 1000 most abundant clonotypes. The CD4 or CD8 phenotype of responding clones was assigned using the separately sequenced CD4+ and CD8+ repertoires. Using fastp at Q25 and MiXCR, TCRdb reprocessed the public reads and kept productive beta chains. Entries are consolidated by CDR3 protein sequence, retaining the most common genes and DNA. Clone size and V and J calls follow TCRdb, not the original study. Across this sample there are under 600,000 distinct CDR3 sequences, with roughly 22% seen only once. The ten top clones hold approximately 8.4% of the sample.

This clonotype was seen ten or more times. It lacks a known antigen. No much larger clonotype is one base removed from it; base qualities were not supplied. On the study overall, not on this receptor specifically: From day 15 to 85, contracting clones showed balanced CD4/CD8 phenotypes, whereas a second wave of clones that expanded from day 15 to 37 leaned towards CD4+. Some responding clones were found in pre-infection memory, which suggests that pre-existing cross-reactive memory T cells took part in the SARS-CoV-2 response. Whether the second-wave clones peaking on day 37 were SARS-CoV-2 specific was not confirmed. Contracting CD4+ clones turned up mainly in the CM and EM memory subsets, whereas EMRA was where CD8+ clones were enriched. The study covered only a couple of mild cases, and larger cohorts including severe cases with pre-infection samples were considered necessary.

The CDR3 starts with the cysteine, ends with the phenylalanine, and has 13 residues. The sequence is cut down to CDR3 DNA, 39 bases in frame from base 1. Trimming costs V 0 bases and J 5 bases, and their ends lie 7 bases apart. CDR1 and CDR2 are drawn from the germline V gene: MNHEY, SVGAGI. Sequencing was carried out using PBMCs or a T cell subset sorted from them (not recorded which). The TCR was taken from an adult woman who had mild COVID-19 (a few samples of this study predate the infection). The sample titles of this study are shuffled in the database, so cell type and time point are left out; the donor was told from shared clones. The sequence joins TRBV6-5 to TRBJ2-5; tentative D gene TRBD2, with 5 bases matching. The CDR3 corresponds to CASSYSTGETQYF. The nucleotides read TGTGCCAGCAGTTACTCTACGGGGGAGACCCAGTACTTC.